This T cell receptor (beta chain) was found in a study of blood T cell repertoires in COVID-19. Germline V lookup: CDR1 MDHEN, CDR2 SYDVKM. With 6 bases clipped from V and 2 bases from J, the junction kept 9 bases outside the gene matches. The CDR3 contains 17 residues. Libraries were prepared by immunoSEQ multiplex PCR; TCRdb keeps only in-frame clonotypes and omits some of them. The sample shows about 380,000 clones, roughly 84% of them seen only once. The TCR comes from a woman aged 30 to 39 who had recovered from COVID-19. The chain couples TRBV28 to TRBJ2-2, with 10 bases that match TRBD2. Sequencing was done on a sample of PBMCs or T cells enriched from blood (not recorded which). The CDR3 nucleotides read TGTGCCAGCAGATCTCTAGCGGGAGTATCCAACACCGGGGAGCTGTTTTTT. It is translated as CASRSLAGVSNTGELFF.